This paragraph reports one T cell receptor beta chain. Its antigen is currently unknown. CDR3 length: 14 amino acids. Trimming cost V 4 bases and J 2 bases; bases outside gene matches: 5. Germline V gene sequence: CDR1 SGHRS, CDR2 YFSETQ. Researchers ran the PCR with 60 Vbeta and 13 Jbeta primers. Using immunoSEQ multiplex PCR, the repertoire was profiled, and TCRdb retains in-frame clones only, with some absent. The table has fewer than 120,000 clones, more than 70% seen once. It was healthy bone marrow donors who served as donors. This entry is derived from a study of cytomegalovirus exposure and HLA in healthy donors. Study conclusions and caveats: A later analysis showed that HLA-associated TCR beta chains had undergone more clonal expansion than equally common others.

This TCR derives from a woman aged 55-75 years in good health and CMV-seropositive. Sequenced input: PBMCs. The chain recombines TRBV5-1 with TRBJ2-7; 8 nucleotides align to TRBD1. CDR3 sequence: CASSRGQGTYEQYF. In DNA form, the CDR3 reads TGCGCCAGCAGCCGCGGACAGGGAACCTACGAGCAGTACTTC.